These T cell receptor beta chains were read from a single sample in a study of radiotherapy plus CTLA-4 blockade in lung cancer. The repertoire was sequenced with immunoSEQ multiplex PCR; TCRdb's copy has only in-frame clones and lacks some. Counted here are 85,000 to 90,000 clones, around 72% occurring once; the ten biggest clones make up around 15%. The sample consisted of peripheral blood, taken from a patient treated with radiotherapy plus ipilimumab. All receptors come from a human donor with non-small cell lung cancer that progressed on radiotherapy plus ipilimumab. Both conserved end residues are part of each CDR3. D genes are given only for firm matches. Only part of the rows carry a size: once, few, many, or a class if the clone is expanded.

CDR3 protein	CDR3 DNA	clone size	V gene	J gene	D gene
CASSLLRERVDTQYF	TGTGCCAGCAGTTTGTTGCGGGAGCGGGTAGATACGCAGTATTTT	.	TRBV28	TRBJ2-3	TRBD2
CASSLWQAPSSYEQYF	TGTGCCAGCAGCTTGTGGCAGGCGCCGAGCTCCTACGAGCAGTACTTC	few	TRBV5-6	TRBJ2-7	.
CASSLAVDRNTEAFF	TGCGCCAGCAGCTTGGCGGTGGACCGGAACACTGAAGCTTTCTTT	.	TRBV5-1	TRBJ1-1	.
CASSLETGETEAFF	TGCGCCAGCAGCCTCGAGACCGGGGAGACAGAAGCTTTCTTT	.	TRBV5-1	TRBJ1-1	.
CASSSGSAYTDTQYF	TGCGCCAGCAGCTCGGGGTCGGCCTACACAGATACGCAGTATTTT	.	TRBV5-1	TRBJ2-3	.
CASATSGLTDTQYF	TGTGCTAGTGCAACTAGCGGACTCACAGATACGCAGTATTTT	.	TRBV12-5	TRBJ2-3	TRBD2
CATGTGGREQYF	TGTGCCACTGGGACAGGGGGGAGGGAGCAGTACTTC	.	TRBV2	TRBJ2-7	TRBD1
CASSRFPGDSGTGETDTQYF	TGTGCCAGCAGTCGTTTTCCCGGCGATTCCGGGACAGGGGAGACAGATACGCAGTATTTT	.	TRBV27	TRBJ2-3	TRBD1
CASSLGQSDADTQYF	TGCGCCAGCAGCCTGGGACAGTCGGATGCGGATACGCAGTATTTT	.	TRBV5-1	TRBJ2-3	TRBD1
CASSRLGPNTEAFF	TGTGCCAGCAGCCGACTAGGACCGAACACTGAAGCTTTCTTT	once	TRBV7-9	TRBJ1-1	.
CASSRQGLTDTQYF	TGTGCCAGCAGCCGACAGGGTCTAACAGATACGCAGTATTTT	few	TRBV28	TRBJ2-3	TRBD1
CASSQLTSAPGDYGYTF	TGTGCCAGCAGCCAACTTACCTCGGCCCCGGGGGACTATGGCTACACCTTC	large	TRBV4-2	TRBJ1-2	.
CASTPGGTDYGYTF	TGTGCCAGCACCCCAGGGGGGACAGACTATGGCTACACCTTC	.	TRBV6-1	TRBJ1-2	TRBD1
CASSLSGYEQYF	TGTGCCAGCAGCTTAAGCGGCTACGAGCAGTACTTC	.	TRBV7-2	TRBJ2-7	.
CASSERGSGTGNTIYF	TGTGCCAGCAGTGAACGGGGCTCAGGGACTGGAAACACCATATATTTT	.	TRBV2	TRBJ1-3	.
CASSYRPTDTQYF	TGTGCCAGCAGTTACCGTCCGACAGATACGCAGTATTTT	.	TRBV6-6	TRBJ2-3	.
CASSVGDSLVTEAFF	TGTGCCAGCAGCGTAGGGGACAGCCTCGTCACTGAAGCTTTCTTT	.	TRBV9	TRBJ1-1	TRBD1
CASRIGTGAEAFF	TGTGCCAGTAGGATTGGGACAGGCGCTGAAGCTTTCTTT	.	TRBV19	TRBJ1-1	TRBD1
CASSEWRGGINYNEQFF	TGTGCCAGCAGTGAATGGCGTGGCGGGATCAATTACAATGAGCAGTTCTTC	.	TRBV6-1	TRBJ2-1	.
CASSSRVTYEQYF	TGTGCCAGTAGTTCCCGGGTCACCTACGAGCAGTACTTC	.	TRBV19	TRBJ2-7	.
CASSFGTSGGNEQFF	TGTGCCAGCAGTTTTGGGACTAGCGGGGGAAATGAGCAGTTCTTC	few	TRBV28	TRBJ2-1	TRBD2
CASSLGPNFGGYGEQFF	TGCGCCAGCAGCTTGGGCCCCAACTTTGGGGGGTATGGTGAGCAGTTCTTC	.	TRBV5-1	TRBJ2-1	.
CASSPETGRGNTIYF	TGTGCCAGCTCACCAGAGACAGGAAGGGGAAACACCATATATTTT	.	TRBV18	TRBJ1-3	.
CASSPWTSGTDTQYF	TGTGCCAGCAGCCCATGGACTAGCGGAACAGATACGCAGTATTTT	.	TRBV7-2	TRBJ2-3	TRBD2
CASSLNQRGSATNEKLFF	TGTGCCAGCAGCTTAAATCAGAGGGGCTCGGCAACTAATGAAAAACTGTTTTTT	.	TRBV7-8	TRBJ1-4	.
CASSLGGYEQFF	TGTGCCAGCAGCTTAGGGGGTTATGAGCAGTTCTTC	.	TRBV7-9	TRBJ2-1	.
CASSQVSGAYEQYF	TGCGCCAGCAGCCAAGTGTCAGGGGCCTACGAGCAATACTTC	.	TRBV4-1	TRBJ2-7	.
CASSLTGAGQPQHF	TGTGCCAGTAGCTTGACAGGGGCCGGGCAGCCCCAGCATTTT	.	TRBV19	TRBJ1-5	TRBD1
CASSFAQGLYNSPLHF	TGTGCCAGCAGCTTTGCCCAGGGCCTTTATAATTCACCCCTCCACTTT	few	TRBV7-2	TRBJ1-6	.
CASSIQGRGAEETQYF	TGTGCCAGCAGCATCCAAGGCAGAGGGGCCGAAGAGACCCAGTACTTC	few	TRBV4-2	TRBJ2-5	.
CASSLDRGNAEAFF	TGTGCCAGCTCACTAGACAGGGGGAACGCTGAAGCTTTCTTT	.	TRBV18	TRBJ1-1	TRBD1
CATSRRLEAEAFF	TGTGCCACCAGCAGGCGCCTTGAGGCTGAAGCTTTCTTT	few	TRBV15	TRBJ1-1	.
CASSLIGTENTGELFF	TGTGCCAGCAGCTTAATCGGGACAGAGAACACCGGGGAGCTGTTTTTT	.	TRBV7-6	TRBJ2-2	TRBD1
CAISVSGGRDTQYF	TGTGCCATCAGTGTCAGCGGGGGCCGCGATACGCAGTATTTT	once	TRBV10-3	TRBJ2-3	TRBD2
CASSLGLAEINEQFF	TGTGCCAGCAGCTTAGGGCTAGCGGAGATCAATGAGCAGTTCTTC	.	TRBV11-3	TRBJ2-1	TRBD2
CSVDPQGTYGYTF	TGCAGCGTTGATCCCCAAGGAACCTATGGCTACACCTTC	once	TRBV29-1	TRBJ1-2	.
CASSLGVGAGPRETQYF	TGTGCCAGCAGCTTAGGGGTGGGAGCGGGGCCTCGGGAGACCCAGTACTTC	.	TRBV7-9	TRBJ2-5	TRBD2
CASSREGGLSEQYF	TGTGCCAGCAGTCGGGAGGGAGGGCTTTCCGAGCAGTACTTC	.	TRBV6-6	TRBJ2-7	TRBD2
CSAGGSPYEQYF	TGCAGCGCTGGGGGCAGCCCCTACGAGCAGTACTTC	.	TRBV29-1	TRBJ2-7	.
CASSLGPSGVSYNEQFF	TGTGCCAGCAGCTTAGGCCCTAGCGGTGTTTCCTACAATGAGCAGTTCTTC	.	TRBV11-3	TRBJ2-1	TRBD2
CASRARPGPTDTQYF	TGTGCCAGCAGAGCGCGACCGGGGCCCACAGATACGCAGTATTTT	.	TRBV13	TRBJ2-3	.
CASSVSGRGTDTQYF	TGTGCCAGCAGCGTTAGCGGGAGAGGGACAGATACGCAGTATTTT	.	TRBV9	TRBJ2-3	TRBD2
CASSLSGGPADTQYF	TGTGCCAGCAGTTTATCAGGGGGGCCCGCAGATACGCAGTATTTT	few	TRBV27	TRBJ2-3	.
CASSSRETQYF	TGTGCCAGCTCATCAAGAGAGACCCAGTACTTC	.	TRBV18	TRBJ2-5	.
CASSLTANTGELFF	TGTGCCAGCAGCCTGACCGCGAACACCGGGGAGCTGTTTTTT	few	TRBV5-4	TRBJ2-2	.
CASSEQGAGQPQHF	TGTGCCAGCAGTGAACAGGGGGCCGGGCAGCCCCAGCATTTT	.	TRBV27	TRBJ1-5	TRBD1
CASSATTGLSTDTQYF	TGTGCCAGCAGTGCTACGACAGGGCTTAGCACAGATACGCAGTATTTT	.	TRBV25-1	TRBJ2-3	TRBD1
CASSETSGPWGDTQYF	TGTGCCAGCAGTGAGACTAGCGGGCCCTGGGGAGATACGCAGTATTTT	.	TRBV6-1	TRBJ2-3	TRBD2
CASSLRTLGRYTGELFF	TGTGCCAGCAGTTTAAGAACCCTGGGGAGGTACACCGGGGAGCTGTTTTTT	.	TRBV27	TRBJ2-2	.
CASRRTGTQETQYF	TGTGCCAGCAGGAGGACCGGGACTCAAGAGACCCAGTACTTC	.	TRBV6-5	TRBJ2-5	.
CATSSHLPGLSSGNTIYF	TGTGCCACCAGCAGCCACCTACCGGGACTCTCCTCTGGAAACACCATATATTTT	.	TRBV15	TRBJ1-3	.
CASSPGPEEQYF	TGTGCCAGCAGCCCCGGACCCGAGGAGCAGTACTTC	.	TRBV7-8	TRBJ2-7	.
CASSTSGGSSYEQYF	.	.	TRBV19	TRBJ2-7	.
CASSESGGAPQETQYF	TGTGCCAGCAGTGAATCCGGGGGGGCCCCTCAAGAGACCCAGTACTTC	.	TRBV25-1	TRBJ2-5	TRBD2
CASSLTATSGNTIYF	TGTGCCAGCAGTCTGACTGCTACCTCTGGAAACACCATATATTTT	few	TRBV27	TRBJ1-3	.
CASRGLWTSGGPYNEQFF	TGTGCCAGCAGGGGCCTTTGGACTAGCGGGGGCCCCTACAATGAGCAGTTCTTC	few	TRBV7-9	TRBJ2-1	TRBD2
CASSLLVGDNEQYF	TGCGCCAGCAGCCTCCTGGTGGGGGACAACGAGCAGTACTTC	few	TRBV4-3	TRBJ2-7	.
CASSVEPQSPLDRTCSGNTIYF	TGTGCCAGCAGCGTCGAACCGCAAAGCCCCCTGGACAGGACCTGCTCTGGAAACACCATATATTTT	.	TRBV21-1	TRBJ1-3	.
CASSPRFTGSPYEQYF	TGTGCCAGCTCACCACGTTTCACAGGGAGCCCCTACGAGCAGTACTTC	.	TRBV18	TRBJ2-7	.